This T cell receptor (beta chain) was captured by sequencing in a study of control samples from healthy donors and cancer patients. Produced via immunoSEQ multiplex PCR; TCRdb's table is partial and in-frame only. This table holds around 68,000 clones, approximately 88% found once. The CDR3 is made up of 14 amino acids. Germline values: CDR1 SEHNR, CDR2 FQNEAQ (reference sequence). Trimming stripped 5 bases from V and 6 bases from J, with 16 bases between. The sequenced sample consisted of PBMCs. The chain links TRBV7-9 to TRBJ1-2; no clear D gene. The source is a woman aged 50 to 65 with lung cancer. CDR3 loop: CASSASTLDHGYTF. For the CDR3, the DNA is TGTGCCAGCAGCGCCTCCACTCTGGACCATGGCTACACCTTC.